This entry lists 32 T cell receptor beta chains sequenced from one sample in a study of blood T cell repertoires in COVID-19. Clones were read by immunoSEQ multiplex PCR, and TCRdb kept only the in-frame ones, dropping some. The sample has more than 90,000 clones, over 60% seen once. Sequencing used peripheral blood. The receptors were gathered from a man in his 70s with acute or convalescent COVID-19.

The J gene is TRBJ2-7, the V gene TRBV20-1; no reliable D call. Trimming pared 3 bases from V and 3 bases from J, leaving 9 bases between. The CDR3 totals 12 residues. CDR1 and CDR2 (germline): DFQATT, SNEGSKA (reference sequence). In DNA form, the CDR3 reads TGCAGTGCTAGTGGCGCAGGCTACGAGCAGTACTTC. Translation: CSASGAGYEQYF.

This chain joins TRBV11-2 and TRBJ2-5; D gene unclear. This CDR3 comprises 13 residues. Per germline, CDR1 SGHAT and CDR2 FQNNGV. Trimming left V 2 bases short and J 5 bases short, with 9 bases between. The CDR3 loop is CASSLTTRETQYF. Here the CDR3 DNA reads TGTGCCAGCAGCTTAACGACCAGGGAGACCCAGTACTTC.

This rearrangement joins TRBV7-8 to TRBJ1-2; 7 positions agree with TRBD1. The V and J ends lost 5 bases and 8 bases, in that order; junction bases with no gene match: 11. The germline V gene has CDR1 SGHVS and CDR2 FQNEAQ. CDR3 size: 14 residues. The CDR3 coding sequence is TGTGCCAGCAGCACTAACAGGGGTTTCGGCGGCTACACCTTC. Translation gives CASSTNRGFGGYTF.

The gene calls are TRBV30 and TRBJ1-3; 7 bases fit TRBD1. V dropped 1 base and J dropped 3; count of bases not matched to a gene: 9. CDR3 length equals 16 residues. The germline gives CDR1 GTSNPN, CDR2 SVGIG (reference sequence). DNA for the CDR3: TGTGCCTGGAGTGCCGCAAGGGGGCTCGGTGGAAACACCATATATTTT. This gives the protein CAWSAARGLGGNTIYF.

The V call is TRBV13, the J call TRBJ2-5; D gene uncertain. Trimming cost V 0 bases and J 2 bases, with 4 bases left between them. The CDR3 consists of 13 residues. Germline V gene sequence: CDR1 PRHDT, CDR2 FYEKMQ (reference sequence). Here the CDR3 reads CASSLGRQETQYF. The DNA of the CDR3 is TGTGCCAGCAGCTTAGGGCGTCAAGAGACCCAGTACTTC.

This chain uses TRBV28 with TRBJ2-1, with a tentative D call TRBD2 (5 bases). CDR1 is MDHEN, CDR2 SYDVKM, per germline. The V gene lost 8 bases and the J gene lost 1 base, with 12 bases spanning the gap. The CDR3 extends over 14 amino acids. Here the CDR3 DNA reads TGTGCCAGCGAAAGGACTGGTTCCTACAATGAGCAGTTCTTC. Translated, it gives CASERTGSYNEQFF.

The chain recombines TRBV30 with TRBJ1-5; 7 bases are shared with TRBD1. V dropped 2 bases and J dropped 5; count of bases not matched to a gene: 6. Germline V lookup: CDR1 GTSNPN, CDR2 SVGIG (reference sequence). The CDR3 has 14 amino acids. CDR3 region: CAWSSLTGHQPQHF. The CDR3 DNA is TGTGCCTGGAGTAGCCTGACAGGGCATCAGCCCCAGCATTTT.

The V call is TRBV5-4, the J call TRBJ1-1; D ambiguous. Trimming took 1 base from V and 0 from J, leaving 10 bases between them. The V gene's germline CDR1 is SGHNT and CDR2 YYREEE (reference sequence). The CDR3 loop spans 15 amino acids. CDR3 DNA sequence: TGTGCCAGCAGCTTGAAGGGAGGGTTGAACACTGAAGCTTTCTTT. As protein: CASSLKGGLNTEAFF.

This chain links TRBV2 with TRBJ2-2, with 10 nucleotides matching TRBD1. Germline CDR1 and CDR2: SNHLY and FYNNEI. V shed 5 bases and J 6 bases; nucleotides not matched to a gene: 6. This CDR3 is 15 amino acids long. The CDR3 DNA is TGTGCCAGCAGTATTGACAGGGGGCGTCCCGGGGAGCTGTTTTTT. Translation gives CASSIDRGRPGELFF.

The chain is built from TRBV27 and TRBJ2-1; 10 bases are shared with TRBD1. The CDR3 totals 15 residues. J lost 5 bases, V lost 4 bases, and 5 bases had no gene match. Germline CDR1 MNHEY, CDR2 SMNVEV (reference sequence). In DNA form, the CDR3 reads TGTGCCAGCAGTTCCCCTGGACAGGGGGACAATGAGCAGTTCTTC. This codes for CASSSPGQGDNEQFF.

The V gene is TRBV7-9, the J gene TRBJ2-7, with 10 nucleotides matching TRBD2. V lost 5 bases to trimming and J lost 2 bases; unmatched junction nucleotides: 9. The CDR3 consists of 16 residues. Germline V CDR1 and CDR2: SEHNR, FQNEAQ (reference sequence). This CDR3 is CASSTGTSENPYEQYF. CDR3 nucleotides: TGTGCCAGCAGCACCGGGACTAGCGAGAACCCCTACGAGCAGTACTTC.

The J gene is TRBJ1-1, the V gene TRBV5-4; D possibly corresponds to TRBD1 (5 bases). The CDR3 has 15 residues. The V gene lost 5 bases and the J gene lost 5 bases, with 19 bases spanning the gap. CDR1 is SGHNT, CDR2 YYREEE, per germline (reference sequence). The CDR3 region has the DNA TGTGCCAGCAGACCTAAGGGGATTGGGAAAACTGAAGCTTTCTTT. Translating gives CASRPKGIGKTEAFF.

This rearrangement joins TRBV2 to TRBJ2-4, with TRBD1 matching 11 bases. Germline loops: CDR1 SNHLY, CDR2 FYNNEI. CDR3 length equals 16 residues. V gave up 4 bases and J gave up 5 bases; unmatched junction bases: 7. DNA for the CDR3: TGTGCCAGCAGTGTCGCCGGGACAGGGGGTCAAAACATTCAGTACTTC. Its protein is CASSVAGTGGQNIQYF.

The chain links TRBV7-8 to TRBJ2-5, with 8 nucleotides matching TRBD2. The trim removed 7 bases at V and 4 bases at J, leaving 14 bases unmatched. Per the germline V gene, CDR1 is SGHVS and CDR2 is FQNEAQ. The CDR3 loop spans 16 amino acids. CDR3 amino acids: CASTLRRGGGRETQYF. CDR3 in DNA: TGTGCCAGCACCCTGCGACGGGGGGGCGGGCGAGAGACCCAGTACTTC. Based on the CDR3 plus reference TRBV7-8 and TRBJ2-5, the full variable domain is GAGVSQSPRYKVAKRGQDVALRCDPISGHVSLFWYQQALGQGPEFLTYFQNEAQLDKSGLPSDRFFAERPEGSVSTLKIQRTQQEDSAVYLCASTLRRGGGRETQYFGPGTRLLVL.

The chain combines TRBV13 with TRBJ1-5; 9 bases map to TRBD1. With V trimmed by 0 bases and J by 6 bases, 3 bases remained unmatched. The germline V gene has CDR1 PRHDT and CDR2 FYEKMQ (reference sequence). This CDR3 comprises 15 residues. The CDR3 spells CASSLGDRGGQPQHF. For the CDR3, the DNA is TGTGCCAGCAGCTTAGGGGACAGGGGAGGTCAGCCCCAGCATTTT.

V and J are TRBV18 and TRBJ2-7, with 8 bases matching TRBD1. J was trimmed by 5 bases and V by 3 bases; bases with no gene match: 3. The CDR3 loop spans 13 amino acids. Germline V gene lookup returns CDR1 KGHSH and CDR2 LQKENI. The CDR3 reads CASSPTGVHEQYF. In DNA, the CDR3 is TGTGCCAGCTCACCGACAGGGGTCCACGAGCAGTACTTC. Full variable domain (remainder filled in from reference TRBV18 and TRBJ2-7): NAGVMQNPRHLVRRRGQEARLRCSPMKGHSHVYWYRQLPEEGLKFMVYLQKENIIDESGMPKERFSAEFPKEGPSILRIQQVVRGDSAAYFCASSPTGVHEQYFGPGTRLTVT.

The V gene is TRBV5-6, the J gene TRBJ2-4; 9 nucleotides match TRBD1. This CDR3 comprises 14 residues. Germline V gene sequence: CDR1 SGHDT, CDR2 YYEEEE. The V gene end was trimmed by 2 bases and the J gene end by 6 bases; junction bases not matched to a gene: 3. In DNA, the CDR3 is TGTGCCAGCAGCTTTGGGACAGGGATAAACATTCAGTACTTC. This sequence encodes CASSFGTGINIQYF.

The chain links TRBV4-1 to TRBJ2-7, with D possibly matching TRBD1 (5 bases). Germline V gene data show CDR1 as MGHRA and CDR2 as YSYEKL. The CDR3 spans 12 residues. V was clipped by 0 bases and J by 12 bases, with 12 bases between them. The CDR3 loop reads CASSQDGQVLYF. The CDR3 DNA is TGCGCCAGCAGCCAAGATGGACAAGTTTTGTACTTC.

This CDR3 reads CASRPLHRDRVGNQPQHF. For the CDR3, the DNA is TGTGCCAGCAGACCCCTCCACCGGGACAGGGTGGGCAATCAGCCCCAGCATTTT. The chain couples TRBV12-1 to TRBJ1-5; the D call in the table, TRBD1, was not verified against the DNA. TRBV12-1 is noted as a pseudogene. CDR3 length: 18 amino acids.

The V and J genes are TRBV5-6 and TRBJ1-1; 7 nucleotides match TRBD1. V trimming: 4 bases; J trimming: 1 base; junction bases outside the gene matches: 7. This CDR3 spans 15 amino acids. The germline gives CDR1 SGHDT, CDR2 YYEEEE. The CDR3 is CASSPPGGQNTEAFF. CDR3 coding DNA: TGTGCCAGCAGCCCACCAGGGGGACAGAACACTGAAGCTTTCTTT.

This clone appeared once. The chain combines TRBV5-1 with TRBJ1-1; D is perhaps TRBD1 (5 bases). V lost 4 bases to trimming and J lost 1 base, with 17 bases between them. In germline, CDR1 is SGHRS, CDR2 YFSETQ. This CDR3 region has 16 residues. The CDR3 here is CASSTLPGLKNTEAFF. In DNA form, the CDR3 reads TGCGCCAGCAGCACCCTTCCGGGACTCAAGAACACTGAAGCTTTCTTT.

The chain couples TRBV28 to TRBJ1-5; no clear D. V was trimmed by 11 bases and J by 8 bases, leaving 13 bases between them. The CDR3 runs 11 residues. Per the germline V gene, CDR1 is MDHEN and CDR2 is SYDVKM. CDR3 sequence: CAAAAREPQHF. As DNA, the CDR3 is TGTGCCGCGGCAGCACGGGAGCCCCAGCATTTT.

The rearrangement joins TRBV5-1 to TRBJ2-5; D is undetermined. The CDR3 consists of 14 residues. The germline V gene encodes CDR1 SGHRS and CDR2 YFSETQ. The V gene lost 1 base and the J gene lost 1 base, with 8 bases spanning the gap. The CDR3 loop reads CASSLIQSQETQYF. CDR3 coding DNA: TGCGCCAGCAGCTTGATACAGAGCCAAGAGACCCAGTACTTC.

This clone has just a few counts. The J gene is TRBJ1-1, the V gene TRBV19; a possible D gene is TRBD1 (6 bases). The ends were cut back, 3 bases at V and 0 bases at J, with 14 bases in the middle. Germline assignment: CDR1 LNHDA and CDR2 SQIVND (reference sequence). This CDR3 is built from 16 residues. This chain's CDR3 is CASSIWGTGLNTEAFF. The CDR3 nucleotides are TGTGCCAGTAGTATCTGGGGCACAGGGTTGAACACTGAAGCTTTCTTT. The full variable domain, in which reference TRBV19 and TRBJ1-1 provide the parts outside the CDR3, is DGGITQSPKYLFRKEGQNVTLSCEQNLNHDAMYWYRQDPGQGLRLIYYSQIVNDFQKGDIAEGYSVSREKKESFPLTVTSAQKNPTAFYLCASSIWGTGLNTEAFFGQGTRLTVV.

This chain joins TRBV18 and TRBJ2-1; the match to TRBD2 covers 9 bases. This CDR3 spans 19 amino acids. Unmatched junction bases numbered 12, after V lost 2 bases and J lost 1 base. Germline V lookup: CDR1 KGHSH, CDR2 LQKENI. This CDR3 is CASSPNEAGGPGSYNEQFF. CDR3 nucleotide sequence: TGTGCCAGCTCACCAAACGAAGCGGGAGGCCCAGGGTCCTACAATGAGCAGTTCTTC.

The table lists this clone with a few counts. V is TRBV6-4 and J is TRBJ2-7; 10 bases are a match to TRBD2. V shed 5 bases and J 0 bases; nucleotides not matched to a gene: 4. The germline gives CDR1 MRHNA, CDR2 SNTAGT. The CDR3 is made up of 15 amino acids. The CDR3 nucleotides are TGTGCCAGCAGTCAACTAGCGGGGAGCTCCTACGAGCAGTACTTC. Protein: CASSQLAGSSYEQYF.

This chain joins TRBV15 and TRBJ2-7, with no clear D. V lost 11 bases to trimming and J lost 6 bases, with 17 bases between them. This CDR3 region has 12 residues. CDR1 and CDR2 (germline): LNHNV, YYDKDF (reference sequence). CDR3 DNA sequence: TGTGCCCCCCCCCAACGCGGCTGCGAGCAGTACTTC. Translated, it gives CAPPQRGCEQYF.

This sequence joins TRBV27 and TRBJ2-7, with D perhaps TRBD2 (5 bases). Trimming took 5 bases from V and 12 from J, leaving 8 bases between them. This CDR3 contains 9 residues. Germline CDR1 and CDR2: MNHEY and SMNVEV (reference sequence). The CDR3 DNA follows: TGTGCCAGCAGTCCTCGGGGGTACTTC. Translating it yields CASSPRGYF.

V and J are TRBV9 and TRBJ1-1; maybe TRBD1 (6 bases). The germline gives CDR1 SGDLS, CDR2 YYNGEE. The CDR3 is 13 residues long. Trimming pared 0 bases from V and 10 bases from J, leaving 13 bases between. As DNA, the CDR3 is TGTGCCAGCAGCGTAGGACAGGAACCACGAGCTTTCTTT. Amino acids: CASSVGQEPRAFF.

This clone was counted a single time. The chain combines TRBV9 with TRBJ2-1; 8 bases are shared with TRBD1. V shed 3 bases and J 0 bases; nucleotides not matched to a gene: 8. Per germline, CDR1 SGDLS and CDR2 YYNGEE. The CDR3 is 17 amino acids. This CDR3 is CASSGSRDRLSYNEQFF. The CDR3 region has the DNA TGTGCCAGCAGCGGGAGTAGGGACAGGCTCTCCTACAATGAGCAGTTCTTC.

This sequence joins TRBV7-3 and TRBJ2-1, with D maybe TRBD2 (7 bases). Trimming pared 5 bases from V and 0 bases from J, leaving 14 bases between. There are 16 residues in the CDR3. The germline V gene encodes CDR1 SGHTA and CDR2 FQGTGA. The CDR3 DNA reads TGTGCCAGCAGCCTCAGAGGGGGGGCCTCCTACAATGAGCAGTTCTTC. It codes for CASSLRGGASYNEQFF.

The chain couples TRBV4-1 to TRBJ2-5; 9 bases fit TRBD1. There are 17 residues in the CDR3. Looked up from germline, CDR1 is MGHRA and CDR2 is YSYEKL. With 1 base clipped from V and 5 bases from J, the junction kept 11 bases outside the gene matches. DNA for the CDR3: TGCGCCAGCAGCCAAGGGTTTGCACGGGACAGGGTGGAGACCCAGTACTTC. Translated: CASSQGFARDRVETQYF.